Given below is one T cell receptor beta chain in context. Using immunoSEQ multiplex PCR, the repertoire was profiled, and TCRdb retains in-frame clones only, with some absent. The data contain about 5,500 clones, just under 80% of them seen just once; the ten biggest clones take up 19%. These data come from a study of chemoradiotherapy in HPV16-positive cancers. There are 15 residues in the CDR3. Trimming removed 4 bases from V and 5 bases from J; junction bases left unmatched: 8. Germline V gene data show CDR1 as KGHSH and CDR2 as LQKENI. V gene TRBV18 combines with J gene TRBJ1-1; 9 nucleotides agree with TRBD1. Sample collection occurred from a patient who underwent chemoradiotherapy. The receptor's source is a human donor with HPV-associated anogenital cancer. The CDR3 protein is CASSLGDRVRTEAFF. For the CDR3, the DNA is TGTGCCAGCTCACTAGGGGACAGGGTCAGGACTGAAGCTTTCTTT.